This T cell receptor beta chain is from a study of T cell repertoires in cytomegalovirus infection. Study context: CMV infection and matching HLA type were both indicated by public TCR beta signatures. Study results and caveats: HLA-C-restricted, CMV-specific TCR beta clonotypes were dominant ex vivo.

This clonotype has ten or more counts. Antigen: not known. TCRdb independently ran MiXCR on the reads; one entry per CDR3 protein. The sample holds tens of thousands of distinct CDR3 sequences; 3.7% are singletons and the top ten take over 4.5%. The V gene's germline CDR1 is SGHTA and CDR2 FQGNSA. Trimming removed 1 base from V and 7 bases from J; junction bases left unmatched: 6. The CDR3 runs 14 residues. The J gene is TRBJ2-7, the V gene TRBV7-2; 8 bases map to TRBD1. The sequence was obtained from a human donor in good health (CMV status not recorded). Some clones in this sample may be carry-over from other donors' samples. The specimen was PBMCs. The CDR3 DNA reads TGTGCCAGCAGCTTAGGTCAGGGGGCGAAGGAGCAGTACTTC. This translates into CASSLGQGAKEQYF.